One and the same sample provided the 21 T cell receptor beta chains below, sequenced in a study of T cells in Graves' hyperthyroidism and ophthalmopathy. Amplified TCR beta CDR3 regions derived from RNA transcripts. Primed by the HTBI set, a first-round RT-PCR was run on the TCR CDR3. One entry per CDR3 protein, called by TCRdb with MiXCR from the multiplex PCR reads. The sample consists of roughly 300,000 distinct CDR3 sequences, over 20% of them appearing once. Sequenced sample: blood. These receptors all come from a woman aged 45 to 65 with Graves' hyperthyroidism.

This clonotype has at least ten counts. The chain links TRBV12-3 or TRBV12-4 to TRBJ1-2, with 10 nucleotides matching TRBD1. After removal of 4 bases from V and 4 bases from J, the junction contained 9 bases not matched to a gene. The CDR3 is 16 amino acids. The CDR3 bases are TGTGCCAGCAGTTCCGGGACAGGGGCCTCATCCTATGGCTACACCTTC. Amino acids: CASSSGTGASSYGYTF.

This clonotype was found many times. This sequence joins TRBV6-5 and TRBJ2-2; TRBD1 matches at 8 bases. V shed 2 bases and J 2 bases; nucleotides not matched to a gene: 4. Germline CDR1 is MNHEY and CDR2 is SVGAGI. This CDR3 comprises 16 residues. This CDR3 is CASSYEGQGNTGELFF. The CDR3, as DNA: TGTGCCAGCAGTTACGAAGGACAGGGAAACACCGGGGAGCTGTTTTTT.

This clonotype was observed many times. V gene TRBV15 combines with J gene TRBJ2-1, with a tentative D call TRBD2 (6 bases). Deletions cut 0 bases from V and 0 bases from J, with 21 bases between. CDR3 size: 20 residues. CDR1 is LNHNV, CDR2 YYDKDF, per germline (reference sequence). CDR3 nucleotides: TGTGCCACCAGCAGAGATCAGCCGGGACGGGGGATTAGCTCCTACAATGAGCAGTTCTTC. This translates into CATSRDQPGRGISSYNEQFF.

The rearrangement joins TRBV13 to TRBJ2-3; D gene unclear. Trimming took off 1 base at V and 8 bases at J, with 10 bases between the two ends. The CDR3 extends over 13 amino acids. In germline, CDR1 is PRHDT, CDR2 FYEKMQ (reference sequence). CDR3 amino acids: CASSLEALGTQYF. In DNA, the CDR3 is TGTGCCAGCAGCTTAGAGGCCCTAGGTACGCAGTATTTT.

This clonotype appeared a few times. This chain joins TRBV29-1 and TRBJ2-1; D call uncertain. Between the trimmed V and J ends, which lost 4 bases and 3 bases, there was a span of 16 bases. The CDR3 runs 15 residues. Germline loops: CDR1 SQVTM, CDR2 ANQGSEA. The CDR3 is CSVGEDRILYNEQFF. The CDR3 DNA follows: TGCAGCGTTGGAGAGGACCGCATCCTCTACAATGAGCAGTTCTTC.

V and J are TRBV2 and TRBJ1-1, with 7 bases aligning to TRBD1. This CDR3 region has 14 residues. V dropped 5 bases and J dropped 11; count of bases not matched to a gene: 14. Germline CDR1 and CDR2: SNHLY and FYNNEI. The chain's CDR3 is CASSPPGTGEYAFF. The CDR3 DNA is TGTGCCAGCAGTCCTCCCGGAACAGGGGAGTATGCTTTCTTT.

This clonotype appeared a few times. The chain employs TRBV18 and TRBJ2-5; 8 bases map to TRBD1. Germline V lookup: CDR1 KGHSH, CDR2 LQKENI. The CDR3 extends over 15 amino acids. J lost 1 base, V lost 3 bases, and 4 bases had no gene match. The CDR3 nucleotides are TGTGCCAGCTCACCGAACCAGGGGGCCCAAGAGACCCAGTACTTC. Protein product: CASSPNQGAQETQYF. The variable domain in full, with the rest retrieved from reference TRBV18 and TRBJ2-5, is NAGVMQNPRHLVRRRGQEARLRCSPMKGHSHVYWYRQLPEEGLKFMVYLQKENIIDESGMPKERFSAEFPKEGPSILRIQQVVRGDSAAYFCASSPNQGAQETQYFGPGTRLLVL.

The chain joins TRBV5-1 to TRBJ2-7, with 7 bases lining up with TRBD1. The CDR3 loop spans 13 amino acids. V was clipped by 4 bases and J by 5 bases; unmatched bases: 6. Germline lookup yields CDR1 SGHRS and CDR2 YFSETQ. The CDR3 DNA follows: TGCGCCAGCAGCGATAGGGACAGTCACGAGCAGTACTTC. It is translated as CASSDRDSHEQYF.

This clonotype occurred once. The J gene is TRBJ2-1, the V gene TRBV29-1; 16 bases are a match to TRBD2. This CDR3 has 14 residues. With 6 bases clipped from V and 6 bases from J, the junction kept 2 bases outside the gene matches. Germline-derived CDR1 and CDR2 are SQVTM and ANQGSEA. The CDR3 sequence is CSVGTSGRANEQFF. The CDR3 DNA follows: TGCAGCGTAGGGACTAGCGGGAGGGCCAATGAGCAGTTCTTC.

The table lists this clonotype with many counts. CDR3 region: CASSPTQGSQPQHF. The CDR3 bases are TGTGCCAGCAGCCCAACACAGGGGAGTCAGCCCCAGCATTTT. The chain combines TRBV7-9 with TRBJ1-5, with 7 bases that match TRBD1. Losses at the gene ends were 5 bases for V and 6 bases for J; bases not matched to a gene: 7. CDR3 length: 14 amino acids. Germline CDR1 is SEHNR and CDR2 is FQNEAQ (reference sequence). Full variable domain (missing parts from reference TRBV7-9 and TRBJ1-5): DTGVSQNPRHKITKRGQNVTFRCDPISEHNRLYWYRQTLGQGPEFLTYFQNEAQLEKSRLLSDRFSAERPKGSFSTLEIQRTEQGDSAMYLCASSPTQGSQPQHFGDGTRLSIL.

This clonotype was counted at least ten times. The chain links TRBV5-1 to TRBJ1-1; D is possibly TRBD1 (5 bases). The CDR3 has 18 amino acids. The ends were cut back, 2 bases at V and 1 base at J, with 21 bases in the middle. In germline, CDR1 is SGHRS, CDR2 YFSETQ. CDR3: CASSLPGLSRGGNTEAFF. DNA for the CDR3: TGCGCCAGCAGCTTACCGGGGCTATCCCGCGGGGGGAACACTGAAGCTTTCTTT.

This clonotype has only a few counts. This sequence joins TRBV5-1 and TRBJ2-7, with 9 bases aligning to TRBD1. Trimming removed 3 bases from V and 2 bases from J; junction bases left unmatched: 3. The germline V gene encodes CDR1 SGHRS and CDR2 YFSETQ. This CDR3 region has 14 residues. The DNA of the CDR3 is TGCGCCAGCAGCTATACAGGGGGCACCTACGAGCAGTACTTC. It codes for CASSYTGGTYEQYF.

The chain recombines TRBV27 with TRBJ2-7; 10 positions agree with TRBD1. Germline CDR1 reads MNHEY; CDR2 reads SMNVEV (reference sequence). This CDR3 has 14 amino acids. J was trimmed by 4 bases and V by 4 bases; bases with no gene match: 4. The CDR3 protein is CASSSWDRGYEQYF. CDR3 in DNA: TGTGCCAGCAGTTCCTGGGACAGGGGATACGAGCAGTACTTC.

There are many counts of this clonotype. CDR3 in DNA: TGTGCCAGCAGTGACCGCCGGGACCCACGACTCTATGGCTACACCTTC. Its protein product is CASSDRRDPRLYGYTF. This chain links TRBV6-1 with TRBJ1-2; D is perhaps TRBD1 (5 bases). The germline gives CDR1 MNHNS, CDR2 SASEGT. The CDR3 is made up of 16 amino acids. V dropped 3 bases and J dropped 4 bases, with 18 bases sitting between them.

V usage is TRBV11-2 and J usage is TRBJ2-7; no clear D gene. CDR1 is SGHAT, CDR2 FQNNGV, per germline. The CDR3 is 13 residues long. V was trimmed by 4 bases and J by 3 bases, leaving 10 bases between them. The CDR3 spells CASSSDPIYEQYF. The CDR3 DNA sequence: TGTGCCAGCAGCTCCGACCCGATCTACGAGCAGTACTTC. Full variable domain (remainder filled in from reference TRBV11-2 and TRBJ2-7): EAGVAQSPRYKIIEKRQSVAFWCNPISGHATLYWYQQILGQGPKLLIQFQNNGVVDDSQLPKDRFSAERLKGVDSTLKIQPAKLEDSAVYLCASSSDPIYEQYFGPGTRLTVT.

This clonotype showed up many times. This chain connects TRBV20-1 to TRBJ2-3; 11 nucleotides match TRBD2. Per germline, CDR1 DFQATT and CDR2 SNEGSKA (reference sequence). V gave up 8 bases and J gave up 5 bases; unmatched junction bases: 6. This CDR3 is built from 13 residues. CDR3 in amino acids: CSPVTSGKDTQYF. The CDR3 nucleotides read TGCAGTCCCGTGACTAGCGGGAAAGATACGCAGTATTTT.

This clonotype was seen more than once but under ten times. A much larger clonotype is one base distant, so this may be a read error. V usage is TRBV2 and J usage is TRBJ2-5; 8 positions match TRBD2. Germline V gene data show CDR1 as SNHLY and CDR2 as FYNNEI. This CDR3 is 13 amino acids long. The CDR3 region is CASRGRNQETPYF. CDR3 sequence (DNA): TGTGCCAGCCGCGGGAGGAACCAAGAGACCCCGTACTTC.

This clonotype appeared many times. This chain joins TRBV11-2 and TRBJ2-5, with TRBD2 matching over 7 bases. This CDR3 has 16 residues. Germline V gene data show CDR1 as SGHAT and CDR2 as FQNNGV. V shed 1 base and J 5 bases; nucleotides not matched to a gene: 10. The CDR3: CASSLGRGRRGETQYF. CDR3 DNA sequence: TGTGCCAGCAGCTTAGGTCGCGGGAGAAGAGGGGAGACCCAGTACTTC.

The chain is built from TRBV4-1 and TRBJ2-1; 8 bases map to TRBD1. The germline gives CDR1 MGHRA, CDR2 YSYEKL. The ends lost 1 base at V and 3 bases at J; junction bases unmatched: 5. CDR3 length: 16 amino acids. CDR3: CASSQGRGQGYNEQFF. The CDR3 region has the DNA TGCGCCAGCAGCCAAGGGCGAGGACAGGGCTACAATGAGCAGTTCTTC.

This clonotype occurred many times. The rearrangement links TRBV3-1 to TRBJ2-5, with a weak D call TRBD2 (5 bases). The germline V gene encodes CDR1 LGHDT and CDR2 YNNKEL (reference sequence). CDR3 length: 15 amino acids. Trimming stripped 3 bases from V and 7 bases from J, with 18 bases between. The DNA of the CDR3 is TGTGCCAGCAGCCAGGCCCGGCGGGCCCCGCGGACCCAGTACTTC. This codes for CASSQARRAPRTQYF.

This clonotype was picked up a small number of times. CDR3: CASSLGDRTYNEQFF. The CDR3 DNA reads as TGTGCCAGCAGCTTAGGGGACAGAACCTACAATGAGCAGTTCTTC. The chain employs TRBV7-2 and TRBJ2-1, with 7 bases matching TRBD1. The CDR3 sequence is 15 residues long. The germline V gene has CDR1 SGHTA and CDR2 FQGNSA. The trim removed 1 base at V and 2 bases at J, leaving 2 bases unmatched.